This T cell receptor (beta chain) was recovered during a study of naive and memory T cell subsets. Points from the study as a whole: TCR transcript changes with activation or differentiation may affect this RNA method.

V was cut by 3 bases and J by 5 bases, with 13 bases left in between. CDR3 length: 14 residues. The germline V gene has CDR1 MGHRA and CDR2 YSYEKL. Ligated cDNA underwent four rounds of PCR with nested alpha and beta constant region primers and SP2. TCRdb reprocessed the 5' RACE reads via MiXCR and lists one record per CDR3 protein. The sample has some 60,000 distinct CDR3 sequences, over 6% seen once; the top ten hold nearly 10%. This clonotype was picked up many times. Its specificity is not known. TCR cDNA received a 3' ligated oligonucleotide that carried a UMI. RNA was extracted from under 3 ml of whole blood of healthy adults. Reverse transcription used DNase-treated unsorted total RNA, aiming for roughly 1 to 1,100 ng.

The sequence came from a female donor in good health. The chain carries TRBV4-1 and TRBJ2-5; the D gene is possibly TRBD2 (5 bases). This CDR3 is CASSHPMEAETQYF. In DNA, the CDR3 is TGCGCCAGCAGCCACCCCATGGAGGCTGAGACCCAGTACTTC.